One sample yielded the 26 T cell receptor beta chains listed below, sequenced in a study of T cells after yellow fever vaccination. MiXCR, run by TCRdb on the 5' RACE reads, gives a single entry per CDR3 protein. The table lists hundreds of thousands of distinct CDR3 sequences, approximately 6% of them singletons. The material sequenced was PBMCs, taken 5 days after the yellow fever booster vaccination. The receptors come from a man aged 30 to 39 who received the YFV17D yellow fever vaccine.

This clonotype showed up many times. This chain links TRBV12-3 or TRBV12-4 with TRBJ2-1; perhaps TRBD2 as D (5 bases). V was clipped by 4 bases and J by 3 bases, with 7 bases between them. This CDR3 comprises 13 residues. Written as DNA, the CDR3 is TGTGCCAGCAGTTCCGGGAACTACAATGAGCAGTTCTTC. Its protein is CASSSGNYNEQFF.

This clonotype has more than one count but fewer than ten. V is TRBV5-6 and J is TRBJ1-3; no clear D gene. CDR3 length equals 14 residues. Germline loops: CDR1 SGHDT, CDR2 YYEEEE. The V end lost 0 bases, the J end lost 4 bases, and 8 bases lay between the germline ends. CDR3 bases: TGTGCCAGCAGCTTGGGTGGCGGAGGAAACACCATATATTTT. Its translation is CASSLGGGGNTIYF.

In its sample, this clonotype was seen a few times. This chain joins TRBV29-1 and TRBJ2-3; 7 bases match TRBD2. V lost 8 bases to trimming and J lost 4 bases; unmatched junction nucleotides: 6. Germline CDR1 is SQVTM and CDR2 is ANQGSEA. The CDR3 has 12 amino acids. Here the CDR3 reads CSITRGADTQYF. The CDR3 DNA reads TGCAGCATCACTCGGGGGGCAGATACGCAGTATTTT.

The chain recombines TRBV3-1 with TRBJ2-7, with 7 bases fitting TRBD1. Germline V gives CDR1 LGHDT, CDR2 YNNKEL (reference sequence). V lost 5 bases and J lost 5; bases outside the gene matches: 9. The CDR3 totals 14 residues. The CDR3: CASSFGTEVHEQYF. CDR3 DNA sequence: TGTGCCAGCAGCTTTGGGACAGAAGTCCACGAGCAGTACTTC.

The chain recombines TRBV10-3 with TRBJ2-7, with TRBD2 as a possible D gene (6 bases). V was trimmed by 3 bases and J by 0 bases, leaving 9 bases between them. CDR3 size: 14 residues. Germline assignment: CDR1 ENHRY and CDR2 SYGVKD. The CDR3 loop is CAISDGRSSYEQYF. The CDR3 DNA sequence: TGTGCCATCAGTGATGGGAGGAGCTCCTACGAGCAGTACTTC.

This clonotype was seen at least ten times. The chain carries TRBV20-1 and TRBJ2-3; TRBD2 matches at 13 bases. J gave up 4 bases and V 2 bases, and 3 bases lay outside the gene matches. CDR3 length: 15 amino acids. Germline V gene lookup returns CDR1 DFQATT and CDR2 SNEGSKA (reference sequence). The CDR3 region is CSARWTSGRPDTQYF. The CDR3 nucleotides read TGCAGTGCTAGATGGACTAGCGGGAGACCAGATACGCAGTATTTT.

This chain joins TRBV7-9 and TRBJ2-7, with D possibly TRBD1 on 6 matching bases. V lost 7 bases, J lost 1 base, and 11 bases lay in between. Per the germline V gene, CDR1 is SEHNR and CDR2 is FQNEAQ (reference sequence). The CDR3 sequence is 13 residues long. In DNA form, the CDR3 reads TGTGCCAGCACAGAGGACAGTTCCTACGAGCAGTACTTC. This translates into CASTEDSSYEQYF.

The CDR3 loop reads CSVPEGWSGSSDTQYF. The CDR3 DNA sequence: TGCAGTGTCCCAGAAGGCTGGAGCGGGAGCTCAGATACGCAGTATTTT. This chain uses TRBV20-1 with TRBJ2-3; 8 bases are shared with TRBD2. In germline, CDR1 is DFQATT, CDR2 SNEGSKA (reference sequence). This CDR3 spans 16 amino acids. The trim removed 7 bases at V and 4 bases at J, leaving 16 bases unmatched.

This clonotype occurred many times. This chain connects TRBV20-1 to TRBJ2-7; TRBD2 matches 10 bases. The trim removed 4 bases at V and 3 bases at J, leaving 6 bases unmatched. Germline assignment: CDR1 DFQATT and CDR2 SNEGSKA (reference sequence). This CDR3 spans 14 amino acids. CDR3 in amino acids: CSATSGLASYEQYF. The CDR3 DNA reads TGCAGTGCTACATCGGGACTAGCGAGCTACGAGCAGTACTTC.

As DNA, the CDR3 is TGTGCCAGCAGCCATAATCCGAGGACAGGGACCTACGAGCAGTACTTC. Translated, it gives CASSHNPRTGTYEQYF. V usage is TRBV28 and J usage is TRBJ2-7; 8 bases align to TRBD1. Germline V lookup: CDR1 MDHEN, CDR2 SYDVKM. This CDR3 is 16 amino acids long. Germline trimming cut 6 bases from V and 2 bases from J; bases unmatched to any gene: 12.

For this clonotype: A read error may be the cause here, since a much bigger clone is one base away. The chain recombines TRBV29-1 with TRBJ1-4; TRBD1 aligns across 9 bases. The CDR3 is made up of 15 amino acids. In germline, CDR1 is SQVTM, CDR2 ANQGSEA. CDR3 coding DNA: TGCAGCGTTGAAGGGGTGAGGACAGGGGAAGGAAAACCGTTTTTT. Its translation: CSVEGVRTGEGKPFF. The full variable domain, in which reference TRBV29-1 and TRBJ1-4 provide the parts outside the CDR3, is SAVISQKPSRDICQRGTSLTIQCQVDSQVTMMFWYRQQPGQSLTLIATANQGSEATYESGFVIDKFPISRPNLTFSTLTVSNMSPEDSSIYLCSVEGVRTGEGKPFFGSGTQLSVL.

At least ten counts were recorded for this clonotype. The gene calls are TRBV5-1 and TRBJ2-2; 10 bases are shared with TRBD2. Germline CDR1 is SGHRS and CDR2 is YFSETQ. The CDR3 runs 17 residues. Trimming cost V 4 bases and J 5 bases; bases outside gene matches: 11. CDR3 region: CASSGPSGRVGTGELFF. CDR3 coding DNA: TGCGCCAGCAGCGGCCCTAGCGGGAGAGTTGGGACCGGGGAGCTGTTTTTT.

Ten or more counts support this clonotype. This chain links TRBV20-1 with TRBJ1-5; D is uncertain. Germline V CDR1 and CDR2: DFQATT, SNEGSKA (reference sequence). The CDR3 is made up of 14 amino acids. The V and J ends lost 3 bases and 7 bases respectively, with 16 bases between them. The CDR3 loop reads CSASEGGLGQPQHF. The DNA of the CDR3 is TGCAGTGCTAGCGAGGGAGGGTTAGGCCAGCCCCAGCATTTT.

The chain joins TRBV25-1 to TRBJ2-1, with 13 bases aligning to TRBD2. The ends lost 8 bases at V and 8 bases at J; junction bases unmatched: 9. CDR3 length: 15 amino acids. From germline, CDR1 is MGHDK and CDR2 SYGVNS. CDR3 coding DNA: TGTGCCAGCCGGCCCACTAGCGGGAGGGGCCATGAGCAGTTCTTC. Translation gives CASRPTSGRGHEQFF.

This clonotype was counted only a few times. The rearrangement joins TRBV9 to TRBJ1-1; possible D gene TRBD1, 6 bases. Trimming shortened V by 1 base and J by 3 bases, and 13 bases separated the two germline ends. The CDR3 runs to 15 residues. Per germline, CDR1 SGDLS and CDR2 YYNGEE. The CDR3 region is CASSVQGQPDTEAFF. The CDR3 DNA is TGTGCCAGCAGCGTACAGGGACAACCGGACACTGAAGCTTTCTTT.

At least ten counts were recorded for this clonotype. The chain couples TRBV24-1 to TRBJ2-1; 8 positions match TRBD2. CDR1 KGHDR and CDR2 SFDVKD come from the germline V gene. There are 15 residues in the CDR3. The junction had 10 bases not matched to a gene; V was cut back by 1 base and J by 12 bases. The CDR3 DNA reads TGTGCCACCAGTGATTTTGATCGAGAGCGGGGGCCGCAGTTCTTC. Translated: CATSDFDRERGPQFF.

CDR3 coding DNA: TGCAGTGCTAGGACCGAAATCGGCGGGAGGTACACCGGGGAGCTGTTTTTT. Translated: CSARTEIGGRYTGELFF. The genes are TRBV20-1 and TRBJ2-2, with 8 bases fitting TRBD2. J lost 3 bases, V lost 3 bases, and 12 bases had no gene match. This CDR3 contains 17 residues. Germline values: CDR1 DFQATT, CDR2 SNEGSKA (reference sequence).

This clonotype was picked up many times. V is TRBV7-9 and J is TRBJ2-7; D unclear. V was cut by 5 bases and J by 1 base, with 12 bases left in between. CDR3 length: 14 amino acids. Germline CDR1 is SEHNR and CDR2 is FQNEAQ (reference sequence). CDR3 region: CASSPASRSYEQYF. CDR3 DNA sequence: TGTGCCAGCAGCCCCGCGTCCAGATCCTACGAGCAGTACTTC.

This clonotype was observed a single time. Just one base apart from a much larger clone, this may be a read error. The rearrangement links TRBV5-4 to TRBJ2-5; perhaps TRBD2 as D (6 bases). The CDR3 extends over 14 amino acids. Germline CDR1 SGHNT, CDR2 YYREEE (reference sequence). Deletions cut 8 bases from V and 1 base from J, with 15 bases between. CDR3: CARSRAEGQETQYF. The CDR3, as DNA: TGTGCCAGGAGCCGAGCGGAGGGCCAAGAGACCCAGTACTTC.

The V call is TRBV14, the J call TRBJ2-7, with D tentatively TRBD2 (6 bases). The length of the CDR3 is 15 residues. Trimming pared 1 base from V and 3 bases from J, leaving 13 bases between. Germline V lookup: CDR1 SGHDN, CDR2 FVKESK. The CDR3 loop reads CASSQVNLGGYEQYF. The CDR3 nucleotides read TGTGCCAGCAGCCAAGTAAATTTGGGGGGCTACGAGCAGTACTTC.

This clonotype showed up just a few times. The chain is built from TRBV6-2 or TRBV6-3 and TRBJ2-7; 10 bases align to TRBD2. J was trimmed by 3 bases and V by 6 bases; bases with no gene match: 8. Germline V lookup: CDR1 MNHEY, CDR2 SVGEGT. The CDR3 spans 15 residues. The CDR3 coding sequence is TGTGCCAGCAGGGAATCCGGGACTAGCGACTACGAGCAGTACTTC. Translation gives CASRESGTSDYEQYF.

This clonotype showed up just a few times. This chain's CDR3 is CASSYQSLAGTDTQYF. CDR3 DNA sequence: TGTGCCAGCAGTTACCAGTCACTAGCGGGGACAGATACGCAGTATTTT. The rearrangement uses TRBV6-5 and TRBJ2-3, with 10 bases fitting TRBD2. Germline V CDR1 and CDR2: MNHEY, SVGAGI. V trimming: 2 bases; J trimming: 3 bases; junction bases outside the gene matches: 5. This CDR3 region has 16 residues.

The sample holds a few counts of this clonotype. The chain carries TRBV7-2 and TRBJ1-2; weak D call: TRBD1 (6 bases). Trimming removed 1 base at V and 3 bases at J, with 12 bases between. The CDR3 sequence is 15 residues long. In germline, CDR1 is SGHTA, CDR2 FQGNSA. CDR3 amino acids: CASSLDRGRHYGYTF. The CDR3, as DNA: TGTGCCAGCAGCTTAGATCGGGGGCGCCACTATGGCTACACCTTC.

This clonotype was seen ten or more times. The chain couples TRBV30 to TRBJ2-1; D may be TRBD1 (6 bases). The CDR3 runs to 14 residues. The germline CDR1 and CDR2 sequences are GTSNPN and SVGIG (reference sequence). With 1 base removed from V and 5 bases from J, the gap between germline ends came to 12 bases. The CDR3 is CAWSDRVPNNEQFF. The CDR3 DNA sequence: TGTGCCTGGAGTGACAGGGTCCCCAACAATGAGCAGTTCTTC.

The sample holds a few counts of this clonotype. This chain joins TRBV6-2 or TRBV6-3 and TRBJ2-3, with 11 nucleotides matching TRBD2. The CDR3 sequence is 17 residues long. The germline V gene has CDR1 MNHEY and CDR2 SVGEGT. V was clipped by 2 bases and J by 8 bases; unmatched bases: 12. The CDR3 nucleotides are TGTGCCAGCAGTTACGACCCTACATTAGCGGGAGGGGCTACGCAGTATTTT. Its translation is CASSYDPTLAGGATQYF.

This clonotype was seen at least ten times. The J gene is TRBJ2-3, the V gene TRBV20-1; 15 bases agree with TRBD2. This CDR3 is built from 16 residues. In germline, CDR1 is DFQATT, CDR2 SNEGSKA (reference sequence). J lost 3 bases, V lost 1 base, and 2 bases had no gene match. In DNA form, the CDR3 reads TGCAGTGCTAGAGCCGGGACTAGCGGGAGGACAGATACGCAGTATTTT. This sequence encodes CSARAGTSGRTDTQYF.